This T cell receptor beta chain was identified in a study of cytomegalovirus exposure and HLA in healthy donors. Study context: It was reported in a later analysis that the same platform had been used for the 120 or so validation repertoires as for the roughly 650 first-cohort repertoires.

Notes on the study in general: The study labeled roughly 160 TCR beta chains cytomegalovirus-associated. TCR clusters originating in the first cohort tended to co-occur in the 120 validation repertoires, according to a later analysis. It was confirmed in vitro that a few of the CMV-associated chains were specific for CMV antigens.

TCRdb's table, derived via immunoSEQ multiplex PCR, lists solely in-frame clones and lacks some. The sample lists about 180,000 clones, roughly nine tenths seen once, with 2% to 3% in the top ten. On this clone: As yet, its antigen is unknown.

The sequencing input was PBMCs. The TCR sequence derives from a man aged 18 to 35 in good health and CMV-seropositive.

CDR3: CASSRTAAQETQYF. DNA of the CDR3: TGTGCCAGCAGCCGGACAGCCGCACAAGAGACCCAGTACTTC. The rearrangement links TRBV6-5 to TRBJ2-5, with a possible D match to TRBD1 (6 bases). The germline V gene encodes CDR1 MNHEY and CDR2 SVGAGI. V lost 6 bases, J lost 2 bases, and 13 bases lay in between. The CDR3 length is 14 residues.